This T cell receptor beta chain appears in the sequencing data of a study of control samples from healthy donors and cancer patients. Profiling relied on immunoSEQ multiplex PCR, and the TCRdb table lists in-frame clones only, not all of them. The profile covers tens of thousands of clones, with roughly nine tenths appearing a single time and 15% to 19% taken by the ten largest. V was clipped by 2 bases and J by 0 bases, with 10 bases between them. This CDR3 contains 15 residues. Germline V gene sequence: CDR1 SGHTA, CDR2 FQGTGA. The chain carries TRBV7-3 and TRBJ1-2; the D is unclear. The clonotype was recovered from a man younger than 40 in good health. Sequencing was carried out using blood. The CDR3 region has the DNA TGTGCCAGCAGCTTATCCGCCCAAACTAACTATGGCTACACCTTC. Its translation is CASSLSAQTNYGYTF.